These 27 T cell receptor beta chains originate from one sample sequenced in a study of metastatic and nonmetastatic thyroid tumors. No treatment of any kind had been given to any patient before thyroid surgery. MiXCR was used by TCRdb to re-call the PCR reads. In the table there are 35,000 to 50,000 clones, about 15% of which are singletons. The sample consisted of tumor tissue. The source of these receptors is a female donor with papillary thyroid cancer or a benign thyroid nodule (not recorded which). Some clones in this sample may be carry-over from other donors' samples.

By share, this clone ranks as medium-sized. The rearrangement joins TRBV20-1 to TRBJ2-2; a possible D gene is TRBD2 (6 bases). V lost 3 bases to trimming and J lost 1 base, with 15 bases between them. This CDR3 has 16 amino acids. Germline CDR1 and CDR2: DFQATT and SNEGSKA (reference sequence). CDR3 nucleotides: TGCAGTGCTAGGGACCGCCCGGGACTGAACACCGGGGAGCTGTTTTTT. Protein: CSARDRPGLNTGELFF.

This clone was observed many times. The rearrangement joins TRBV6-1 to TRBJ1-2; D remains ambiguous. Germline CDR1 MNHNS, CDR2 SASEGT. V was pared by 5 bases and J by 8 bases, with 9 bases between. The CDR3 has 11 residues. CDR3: CASSWKGGYTF. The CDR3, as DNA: TGTGCCAGCAGTTGGAAAGGGGGCTACACCTTC.

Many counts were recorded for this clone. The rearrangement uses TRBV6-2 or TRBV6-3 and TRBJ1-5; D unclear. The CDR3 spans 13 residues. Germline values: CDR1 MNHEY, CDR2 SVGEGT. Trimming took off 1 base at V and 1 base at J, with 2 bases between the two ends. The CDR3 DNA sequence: TGTGCCAGCAGTTACTGGAGCAATCAGCCCCAGCATTTT. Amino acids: CASSYWSNQPQHF.

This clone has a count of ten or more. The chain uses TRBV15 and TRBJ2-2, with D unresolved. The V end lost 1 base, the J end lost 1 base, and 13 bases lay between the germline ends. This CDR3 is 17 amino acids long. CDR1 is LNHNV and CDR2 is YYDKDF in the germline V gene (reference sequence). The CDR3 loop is CATSRGYAEVNTGELFF. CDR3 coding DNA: TGTGCCACCAGCAGAGGATATGCCGAGGTGAACACCGGGGAGCTGTTTTTT.

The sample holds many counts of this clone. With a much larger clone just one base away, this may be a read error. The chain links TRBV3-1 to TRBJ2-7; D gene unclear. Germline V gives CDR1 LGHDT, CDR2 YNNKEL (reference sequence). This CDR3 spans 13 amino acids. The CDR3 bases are TGTGCCAGCGGCCAAGTCTGGTCCAGCGAGCAGTACTTC. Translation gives CASGQVWSSEQYF.

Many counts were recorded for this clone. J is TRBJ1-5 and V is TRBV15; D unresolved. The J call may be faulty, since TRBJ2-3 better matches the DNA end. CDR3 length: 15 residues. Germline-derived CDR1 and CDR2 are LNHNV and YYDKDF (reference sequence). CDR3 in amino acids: CATSRGSVSNQPQYF. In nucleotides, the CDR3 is TGTGCCACCAGCAGAGGGTCGGTTAGCAATCAGCCCCAGTATTTT.

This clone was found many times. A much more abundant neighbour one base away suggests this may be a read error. The CDR3 DNA follows: TGTGCCAGCGAAGCGGGAGGAGGCGAGCGGTACTTC. This sequence encodes CASEAGGGERYF. The chain carries TRBV28 and TRBJ2-7; 9 bases map to TRBD2. The CDR3 contains 12 residues. From germline, CDR1 is MDHEN and CDR2 SYDVKM. Full variable domain (missing parts from reference TRBV28 and TRBJ2-7): DVKVTQSSRYLVKRTGEKVFLECVQDMDHENMFWYRQDPGLGLRLIYFSYDVKMKEKGDIPEGYSVSREKKERFSLILESASTNQTSMYLCASEAGGGERYFGPGTRLTVT.

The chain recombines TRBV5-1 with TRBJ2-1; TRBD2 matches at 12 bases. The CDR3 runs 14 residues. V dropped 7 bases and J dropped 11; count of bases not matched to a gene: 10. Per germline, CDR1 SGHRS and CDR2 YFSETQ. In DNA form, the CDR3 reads TGCGCCAGCGCAGGTTCTAGCGGGAGGGAAAAGCAGTTCTTC. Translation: CASAGSSGREKQFF.

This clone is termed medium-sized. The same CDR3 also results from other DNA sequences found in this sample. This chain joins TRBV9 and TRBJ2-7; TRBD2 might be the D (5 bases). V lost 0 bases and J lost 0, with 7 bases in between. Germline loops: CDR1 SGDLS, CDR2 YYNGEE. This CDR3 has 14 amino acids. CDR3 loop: CASSVGSDSYEQYF. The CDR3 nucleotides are TGTGCCAGCAGCGTAGGTAGCGACTCCTACGAGCAGTACTTC.

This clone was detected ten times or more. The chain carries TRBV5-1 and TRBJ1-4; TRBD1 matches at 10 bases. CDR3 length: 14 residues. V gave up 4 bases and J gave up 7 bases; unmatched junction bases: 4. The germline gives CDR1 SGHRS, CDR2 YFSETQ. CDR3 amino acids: CASSPGQGGEKLFF. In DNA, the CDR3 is TGCGCCAGCAGCCCCGGACAGGGGGGTGAAAAACTGTTTTTT.

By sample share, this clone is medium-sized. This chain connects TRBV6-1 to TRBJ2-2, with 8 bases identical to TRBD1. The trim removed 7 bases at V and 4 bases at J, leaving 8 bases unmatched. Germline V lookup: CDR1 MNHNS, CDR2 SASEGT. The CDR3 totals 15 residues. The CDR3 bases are TGTGCCAGCACGCCCACAGGGGGAAGCACCGGGGAGCTGTTTTTT. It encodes CASTPTGGSTGELFF.

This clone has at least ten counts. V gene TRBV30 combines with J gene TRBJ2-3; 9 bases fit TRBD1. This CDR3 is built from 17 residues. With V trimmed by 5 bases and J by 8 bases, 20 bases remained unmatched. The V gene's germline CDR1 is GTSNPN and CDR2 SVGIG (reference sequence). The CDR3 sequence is CAWGSVFRDRDLGTQYF. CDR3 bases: TGTGCCTGGGGCTCGGTCTTCCGGGACAGGGATTTGGGTACGCAGTATTTT.

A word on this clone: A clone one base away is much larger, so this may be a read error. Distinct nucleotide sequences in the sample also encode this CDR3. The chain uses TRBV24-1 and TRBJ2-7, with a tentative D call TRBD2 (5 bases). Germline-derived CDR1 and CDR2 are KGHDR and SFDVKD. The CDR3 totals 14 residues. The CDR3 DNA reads TGTGCTACCCCCCGGACTTTAAGTCAGGATGAGCAGTACTTC. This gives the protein CATPRTLSQDEQYF.

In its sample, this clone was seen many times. The CDR3 bases are TGTGCCAGCAGCTTAGATCAGGGCACAGATACGCAGTATTTT. Its protein product is CASSLDQGTDTQYF. The chain recombines TRBV11-2 with TRBJ2-3, with D unclear. Trimming stripped 0 bases from V and 1 base from J, with 5 bases between. Germline V lookup: CDR1 SGHAT, CDR2 FQNNGV. The CDR3 runs 14 residues. Complete variable domain (other parts from reference TRBV11-2 and TRBJ2-3): EAGVAQSPRYKIIEKRQSVAFWCNPISGHATLYWYQQILGQGPKLLIQFQNNGVVDDSQLPKDRFSAERLKGVDSTLKIQPAKLEDSAVYLCASSLDQGTDTQYFGPGTRLTVL.

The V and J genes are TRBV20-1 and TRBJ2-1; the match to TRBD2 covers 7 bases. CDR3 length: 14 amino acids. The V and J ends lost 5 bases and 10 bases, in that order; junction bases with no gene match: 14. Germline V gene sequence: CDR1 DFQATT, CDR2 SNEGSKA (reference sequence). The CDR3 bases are TGCAGTGCTCCCGGGGCGGGAGTTCACAGCGAGCAGTTCTTC. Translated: CSAPGAGVHSEQFF.

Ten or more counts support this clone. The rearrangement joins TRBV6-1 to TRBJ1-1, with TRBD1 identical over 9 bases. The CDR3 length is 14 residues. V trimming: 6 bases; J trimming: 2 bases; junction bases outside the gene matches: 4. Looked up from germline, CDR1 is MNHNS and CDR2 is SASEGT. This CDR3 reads CASSLGQGNTEAFF. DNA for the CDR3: TGTGCCAGCAGCCTGGGACAGGGCAACACTGAAGCTTTCTTT.

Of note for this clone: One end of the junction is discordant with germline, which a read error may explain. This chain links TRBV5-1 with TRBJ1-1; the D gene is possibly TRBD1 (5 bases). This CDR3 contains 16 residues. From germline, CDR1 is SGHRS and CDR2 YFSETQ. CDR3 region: CASSVRAIDSNTEALF. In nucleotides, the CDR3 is TGCGCCAGCAGCGTCAGGGCAATTGATAGCAACACTGAAGCTCTCTTT.

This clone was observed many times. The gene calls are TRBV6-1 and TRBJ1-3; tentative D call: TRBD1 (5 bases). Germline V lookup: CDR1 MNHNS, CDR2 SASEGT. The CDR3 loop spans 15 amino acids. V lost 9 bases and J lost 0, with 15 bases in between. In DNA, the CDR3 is TGTGCCAGTGTGGGACTCCGAACCTCTGGAAACACCATATATTTT. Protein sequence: CASVGLRTSGNTIYF.

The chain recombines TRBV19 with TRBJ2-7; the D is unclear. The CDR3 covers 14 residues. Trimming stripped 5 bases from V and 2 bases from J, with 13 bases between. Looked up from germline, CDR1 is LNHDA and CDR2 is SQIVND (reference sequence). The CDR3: CASSPRTEPYEQYF. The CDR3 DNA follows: TGTGCCAGTAGTCCTCGGACGGAACCCTACGAGCAGTACTTC.

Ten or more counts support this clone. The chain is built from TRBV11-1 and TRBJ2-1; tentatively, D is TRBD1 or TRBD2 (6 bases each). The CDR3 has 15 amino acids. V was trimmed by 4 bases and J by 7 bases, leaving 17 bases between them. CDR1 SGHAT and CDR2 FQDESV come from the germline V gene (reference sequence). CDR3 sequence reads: CASSSMGGGNNEQFF. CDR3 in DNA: TGTGCCAGCAGCTCCATGGGGGGCGGGAATAATGAGCAGTTCTTC.

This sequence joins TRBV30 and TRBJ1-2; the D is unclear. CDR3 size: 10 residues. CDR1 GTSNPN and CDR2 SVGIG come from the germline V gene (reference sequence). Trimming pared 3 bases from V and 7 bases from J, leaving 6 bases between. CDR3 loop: CAWRSVGYTF. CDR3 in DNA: TGTGCCTGGAGGTCTGTTGGCTACACCTTC.

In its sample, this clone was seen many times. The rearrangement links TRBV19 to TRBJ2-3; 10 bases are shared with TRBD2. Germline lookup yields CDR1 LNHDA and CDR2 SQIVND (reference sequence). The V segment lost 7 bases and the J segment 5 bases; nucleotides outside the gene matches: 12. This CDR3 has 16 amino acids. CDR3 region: CASTEGSGRDKDTQYF. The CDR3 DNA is TGTGCCAGTACCGAAGGGAGCGGGAGGGATAAAGATACGCAGTATTTT.

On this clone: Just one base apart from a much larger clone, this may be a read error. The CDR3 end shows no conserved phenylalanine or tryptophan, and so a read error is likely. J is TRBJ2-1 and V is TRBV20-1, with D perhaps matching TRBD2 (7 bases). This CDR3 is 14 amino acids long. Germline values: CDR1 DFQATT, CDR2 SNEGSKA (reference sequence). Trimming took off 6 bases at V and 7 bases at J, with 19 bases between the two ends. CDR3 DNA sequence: TGCAGTGCACGACGGGGGGTACAGGGAAATGAGCAGTTCCTC. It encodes CSARRGVQGNEQFL.

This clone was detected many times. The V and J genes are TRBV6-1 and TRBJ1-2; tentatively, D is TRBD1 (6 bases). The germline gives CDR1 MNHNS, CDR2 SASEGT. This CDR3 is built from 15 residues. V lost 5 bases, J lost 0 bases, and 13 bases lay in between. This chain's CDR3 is CASSPRTATNYGYTF. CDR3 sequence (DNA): TGTGCCAGCAGTCCAAGGACAGCAACTAACTATGGCTACACCTTC.

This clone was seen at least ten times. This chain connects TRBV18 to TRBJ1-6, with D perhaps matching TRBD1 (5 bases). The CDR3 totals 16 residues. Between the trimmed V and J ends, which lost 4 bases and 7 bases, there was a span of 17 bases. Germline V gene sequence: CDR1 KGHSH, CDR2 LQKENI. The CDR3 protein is CASSLTAPQGNSPLHF. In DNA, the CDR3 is TGTGCCAGCTCACTTACCGCGCCCCAGGGAAATTCACCCCTCCACTTT.

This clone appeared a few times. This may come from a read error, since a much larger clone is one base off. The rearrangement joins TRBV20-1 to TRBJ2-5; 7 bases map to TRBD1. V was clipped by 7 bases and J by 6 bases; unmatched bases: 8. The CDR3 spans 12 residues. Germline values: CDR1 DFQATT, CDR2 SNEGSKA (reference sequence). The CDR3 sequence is CSVFYRGQTQYF. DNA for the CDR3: TGCAGTGTTTTTTACAGGGGACAGACCCAGTACTTC.

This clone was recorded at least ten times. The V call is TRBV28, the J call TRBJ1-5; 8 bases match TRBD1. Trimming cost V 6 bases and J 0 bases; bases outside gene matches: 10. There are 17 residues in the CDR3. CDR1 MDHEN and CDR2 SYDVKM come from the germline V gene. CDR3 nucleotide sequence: TGTGCCAGCAGAACCCGAGGACAGGGCTATAGCAATCAGCCCCAGCATTTT. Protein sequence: CASRTRGQGYSNQPQHF.